This T cell receptor (beta chain) came from a study of T cell repertoires in aging, cancer and after chemotherapy. Peripheral blood genomic DNA, not sorted cells or RNA, was the template. TRB rearrangements spanning V, D and J were amplified using mixed TRB-A/B primers. MiXCR, run by TCRdb on the multiplex PCR reads, gives a single entry per CDR3 protein. Of around 10,000 distinct CDR3 sequences in the sample, over 30% were seen once. The CDR3 consists of 12 residues. Trimming pared 6 bases from V and 9 bases from J, leaving 12 bases between. The germline V gene has CDR1 MNHNS and CDR2 SASEGT. The V gene is TRBV6-1, the J gene TRBJ1-5; the D is unclear. This TCR derives from a human donor in good health. Sequenced: blood. CDR3 nucleotide sequence: TGTGCCAGCAGCGCTGAATCGCGGCCCCAGCATTTT. This translates into CASSAESRPQHF.